The 31 T cell receptor beta chains below were found in one sample sequenced in a study of blood T cell repertoires in COVID-19. Sequencing was performed with immunoSEQ multiplex PCR; in TCRdb, only in-frame clones are kept and a portion is missing. The sample consists of tens of thousands of clones, roughly 80% of them appearing once. Sequenced input: peripheral blood. The receptors derive from a man younger than 45 with COVID-19, enrolled during active disease.

This chain joins TRBV5-4 and TRBJ2-3, with 9 nucleotides matching TRBD1. V trimming: 3 bases; J trimming: 3 bases; junction bases outside the gene matches: 14. Germline CDR1 SGHNT, CDR2 YYREEE (reference sequence). The CDR3 extends over 18 amino acids. CDR3 in amino acids: CASSSLDRGRELTDTQYF. The CDR3 DNA reads TGTGCCAGCAGCTCCTTGGACAGGGGAAGGGAGCTGACAGATACGCAGTATTTT.

The J gene is TRBJ1-5, the V gene TRBV29-1, with no clear D. The CDR3 is made up of 16 amino acids. Germline CDR1 and CDR2: SQVTM and ANQGSEA. The V gene lost 5 bases and the J gene lost 1 base, with 18 bases spanning the gap. Here the CDR3 reads CSVSSISSGSNQPQHF. CDR3 bases: TGCAGCGTTTCTTCAATTAGTTCGGGGAGCAATCAGCCCCAGCATTTT.

V usage is TRBV15 and J usage is TRBJ2-1; TRBD1 might be the D (6 bases). Germline CDR1 and CDR2: LNHNV and YYDKDF (reference sequence). Trimming pared 0 bases from V and 9 bases from J, leaving 9 bases between. There are 13 residues in the CDR3. The chain's CDR3 is CATSRDRGSEQFF. CDR3 DNA sequence: TGTGCCACCAGCAGAGACAGGGGTAGTGAGCAGTTCTTC.

This clone turned up a few times. The chain employs TRBV19 and TRBJ1-2; TRBD1 aligns across 7 bases. CDR1 LNHDA and CDR2 SQIVND come from the germline V gene (reference sequence). This CDR3 has 16 residues. With 5 bases clipped from V and 5 bases from J, the junction kept 14 bases outside the gene matches. In DNA form, the CDR3 reads TGTGCCAGTAGTCCCCGGACAGGAAGGAGAGATTATGGCTACACCTTC. Its translation: CASSPRTGRRDYGYTF. The full variable domain, its missing parts supplied by reference TRBV19 and TRBJ1-2, is DGGITQSPKYLFRKEGQNVTLSCEQNLNHDAMYWYRQDPGQGLRLIYYSQIVNDFQKGDIAEGYSVSREKKESFPLTVTSAQKNPTAFYLCASSPRTGRRDYGYTFGSGTRLTVV.

This chain uses TRBV6-5 with TRBJ2-1; a weak D match, TRBD2 (5 bases). V lost 2 bases and J 5 bases, leaving 7 bases between the germline ends. This CDR3 region has 13 residues. CDR1 is MNHEY, CDR2 SVGAGI, per germline. CDR3: CASSYTRDNEQFF. CDR3 nucleotide sequence: TGTGCCAGCAGTTACACTAGGGACAATGAGCAGTTCTTC.

This clone came up a few times. The chain has TRBV19 and TRBJ1-2; D unclear. This CDR3 is built from 14 residues. CDR1 LNHDA and CDR2 SQIVND come from the germline V gene (reference sequence). The V gene lost 6 bases and the J gene lost 5 bases, with 16 bases spanning the gap. This CDR3 reads CASSFLGSAYGYTF. The CDR3 coding sequence is TGTGCCAGTAGCTTCTTAGGCAGCGCTTATGGCTACACCTTC. Combining the CDR3 with reference TRBV19 and TRBJ1-2 gives the whole variable domain DGGITQSPKYLFRKEGQNVTLSCEQNLNHDAMYWYRQDPGQGLRLIYYSQIVNDFQKGDIAEGYSVSREKKESFPLTVTSAQKNPTAFYLCASSFLGSAYGYTFGSGTRLTVV.

J is TRBJ2-5 and V is TRBV19; TRBD2 matches 10 bases. Trimming took 11 bases from V and 5 from J; bases not matched to a gene: 5. The CDR3 consists of 12 residues. CDR1 is LNHDA and CDR2 is SQIVND in the germline V gene (reference sequence). Here the CDR3 reads CAASSGSETQYF. Written as DNA, the CDR3 is TGTGCCGCTTCTAGCGGGAGTGAGACCCAGTACTTC.

The chain combines TRBV27 with TRBJ1-5; 7 positions agree with TRBD1. V shed 6 bases and J 0 bases; nucleotides not matched to a gene: 11. There are 17 residues in the CDR3. CDR1 is MNHEY, CDR2 SMNVEV, per germline (reference sequence). CDR3 nucleotide sequence: TGTGCCAGCAGAGACCTGGGACAGCCTTATAGCAATCAGCCCCAGCATTTT. Its protein product is CASRDLGQPYSNQPQHF.

The table lists this clone with a count of one. The chain links TRBV28 to TRBJ1-2; perhaps TRBD1 as D (5 bases). Trimming removed 7 bases from V and 8 bases from J, with 26 bases in between. Germline V gene data show CDR1 as MDHEN and CDR2 as SYDVKM. The CDR3 extends over 16 amino acids. CDR3 in DNA: TGTGCCAGCAAAGTTGCATCAGGTGGGGGGAGGAGAGGCTACACCTTC. This encodes CASKVASGGGRRGYTF.

V usage is TRBV11-2 and J usage is TRBJ2-7, with D uncertain. The CDR3 spans 11 residues. CDR1 and CDR2 from the germline V gene are SGHAT and FQNNGV. The V and J ends lost 2 bases and 3 bases respectively, with 2 bases between them. CDR3 nucleotide sequence: TGTGCCAGCAGCTTACTCTACGAGCAGTACTTC. Residues: CASSLLYEQYF. Full variable domain (outside the CDR3, taken from reference TRBV11-2 and TRBJ2-7): EAGVAQSPRYKIIEKRQSVAFWCNPISGHATLYWYQQILGQGPKLLIQFQNNGVVDDSQLPKDRFSAERLKGVDSTLKIQPAKLEDSAVYLCASSLLYEQYFGPGTRLTVT.

The CDR3 loop reads CASTGQLSSGNTIYF. CDR3 sequence (DNA): TGTGCCAGTACCGGACAGTTGAGCTCTGGAAACACCATATATTTT. The chain employs TRBV19 and TRBJ1-3; a possible D gene is TRBD1 (6 bases). The germline CDR1 and CDR2 sequences are LNHDA and SQIVND (reference sequence). This CDR3 has 15 amino acids. The V gene lost 7 bases and the J gene lost 0 bases, with 13 bases spanning the gap.

The V call is TRBV3-1 (or the pseudogene TRBV3-2), the J call TRBJ1-2; a weak D match, TRBD1 (5 bases). CDR3 size: 14 residues. Trimming pared 5 bases from V and 6 bases from J, leaving 16 bases between. Germline lookup yields CDR1 LGHDT and CDR2 YNNKEL (reference sequence). This chain's CDR3 is CASSSPVDKNGYTF. The CDR3 nucleotides are TGTGCCAGCAGCTCCCCCGTGGACAAAAATGGCTACACCTTC.

The rearrangement joins TRBV5-6 to TRBJ2-3; possibly TRBD1 for D (6 bases). Looked up from germline, CDR1 is SGHDT and CDR2 is YYEEEE. The length of the CDR3 is 14 residues. V was trimmed by 1 base and J by 5 bases, leaving 11 bases between them. The CDR3 spells CASSLFRGKDTQYF. The CDR3 bases are TGTGCCAGCAGCTTGTTCAGGGGAAAAGATACGCAGTATTTT.

V usage is TRBV7-2 and J usage is TRBJ1-2; the D gene is possibly TRBD1 (6 bases). Trimming removed 3 bases from V and 0 bases from J, with 11 bases in between. The CDR3 extends over 15 amino acids. In germline, CDR1 is SGHTA, CDR2 FQGNSA. Written as DNA, the CDR3 is TGTGCCAGCAGCTTTACAGGGAACTCTAACTATGGCTACACCTTC. Translation: CASSFTGNSNYGYTF.

The chain is built from TRBV5-4 and TRBJ2-2; 9 nucleotides match TRBD1. This CDR3 has 14 amino acids. Per the germline V gene, CDR1 is SGHNT and CDR2 is YYREEE (reference sequence). With 4 bases clipped from V and 7 bases from J, the junction kept 5 bases outside the gene matches. CDR3 in DNA: TGTGCCAGCAGCCTACAGGGGGCTGGCGGGGAGCTGTTTTTT. As protein: CASSLQGAGGELFF.

This sequence joins TRBV5-1 and TRBJ1-1, with D maybe TRBD1 (5 bases). Trimming took 1 base from V and 4 from J, leaving 8 bases between them. The CDR3 runs to 13 residues. CDR1 and CDR2 (germline): SGHRS, YFSETQ. The CDR3 protein is CASSLTGSTEAFF. CDR3 DNA sequence: TGCGCCAGCAGCTTGACAGGAAGCACTGAAGCTTTCTTT.

V usage is TRBV19 and J usage is TRBJ1-1, with D possibly being TRBD1 (5 bases). The CDR3 runs to 16 residues. CDR1 is LNHDA, CDR2 SQIVND, per germline (reference sequence). The V end lost 2 bases, the J end lost 8 bases, and 21 bases lay between the germline ends. The CDR3 nucleotides read TGTGCCAGTAGTATATTCCCCCCTAACAGGCGCGGAGAAGCTTTCTTT. The encoded protein is CASSIFPPNRRGEAFF.

The chain uses TRBV18 and TRBJ2-1; 10 bases are shared with TRBD1. The CDR3 is 15 amino acids. Unmatched junction bases numbered 1, after V lost 3 bases and J lost 2 bases. CDR1 is KGHSH and CDR2 is LQKENI in the germline V gene. The CDR3 DNA follows: TGTGCCAGCTCACCCGGGACAGGGGCCTACAATGAGCAGTTCTTC. Its translation: CASSPGTGAYNEQFF.

The chain recombines TRBV13 with TRBJ1-6, with 12 nucleotides matching TRBD1. Germline CDR1 is PRHDT and CDR2 is FYEKMQ (reference sequence). The CDR3 extends over 15 amino acids. The junction had 2 bases not matched to a gene; V was cut back by 5 bases and J by 6 bases. Here the CDR3 DNA reads TGTGCCAGCAGCGGGACAGGGGGCGTTAATTCACCCCTCCACTTT. Its translation: CASSGTGGVNSPLHF. Combining the CDR3 with reference TRBV13 and TRBJ1-6 gives the whole variable domain AAGVIQSPRHLIKEKRETATLKCYPIPRHDTVYWYQQGPGQDPQFLISFYEKMQSDKGSIPDRFSAQQFSDYHSELNMSSLELGDSALYFCASSGTGGVNSPLHFGNGTRLTVT.

CDR3 in DNA: TGCGCCAGCAGTCAATCTCGTTTCCCTTTCGAGCAGTACTTC. Its translation: CASSQSRFPFEQYF. V is TRBV23-1 and J is TRBJ2-7, with unresolved D. TRBV23-1 is annotated as an ORF whose role is uncertain. CDR3 size: 14 residues. V was shortened by 0 bases and J by 6 bases, with 12 bases between the two germline ends.

The rearrangement uses TRBV28 and TRBJ2-3; D is possibly TRBD2 (6 bases). CDR1 and CDR2 from the germline V gene are MDHEN and SYDVKM. V was pared by 6 bases and J by 4 bases, with 23 bases between. This CDR3 contains 17 residues. The DNA for the CDR3 is TGTGCCAGCAGGTCCTTCCTAGCGACCTCCATCCCAGATACGCAGTATTTT. As protein: CASRSFLATSIPDTQYF.

The V gene is TRBV7-8, the J gene TRBJ1-2; TRBD1 might be the D (6 bases). The CDR3 spans 13 residues. Trimming removed 1 base from V and 4 bases from J, with 7 bases in between. Germline V gene sequence: CDR1 SGHVS, CDR2 FQNEAQ. For the CDR3, the DNA is TGTGCCAGCAGCTTAGACAGGGCCTATGGCTACACCTTC. It translates to CASSLDRAYGYTF.

V and J are TRBV2 and TRBJ2-3; 11 positions match TRBD1. Losses at the gene ends were 3 bases for V and 6 bases for J; bases not matched to a gene: 8. The CDR3 has 16 residues. Per the germline V gene, CDR1 is SNHLY and CDR2 is FYNNEI. The CDR3 DNA sequence: TGTGCCAGCAGTGACGGGGACAGGGGGGCAAAGGATACGCAGTATTTT. Encoded protein: CASSDGDRGAKDTQYF.

This chain uses TRBV30 with TRBJ1-4, with 11 positions matching TRBD1. This CDR3 contains 15 residues. Germline values: CDR1 GTSNPN, CDR2 SVGIG (reference sequence). Trimming cost V 1 base and J 10 bases; bases outside gene matches: 8. This chain's CDR3 is CAWSASRTGGGKLFF. CDR3 DNA: TGTGCCTGGAGTGCTTCTAGGACAGGGGGCGGAAAACTGTTTTTT. Complete variable domain (other parts from reference TRBV30 and TRBJ1-4): SQTIHQWPATLVQPVGSPLSLECTVEGTSNPNLYWYRQAAGRGLQLLFYSVGIGQISSEVPQNLSASRPQDRQFILSSKKLLLSDSGFYLCAWSASRTGGGKLFFGSGTQLSVL.

The genes are TRBV19 and TRBJ2-5; tentatively, D is TRBD1 (5 bases). V was trimmed by 6 bases and J by 1 base, leaving 12 bases between them. The germline V gene has CDR1 LNHDA and CDR2 SQIVND (reference sequence). The CDR3 totals 14 residues. DNA of the CDR3: TGTGCCAGTAGGTTGGGGCCGGGCCAAGAGACCCAGTACTTC. This translates into CASRLGPGQETQYF. The full variable domain, in which reference TRBV19 and TRBJ2-5 provide the parts outside the CDR3, is DGGITQSPKYLFRKEGQNVTLSCEQNLNHDAMYWYRQDPGQGLRLIYYSQIVNDFQKGDIAEGYSVSREKKESFPLTVTSAQKNPTAFYLCASRLGPGQETQYFGPGTRLLVL.

The rearrangement links TRBV6-2 or TRBV6-3 to TRBJ1-5; 10 bases are shared with TRBD1. This CDR3 has 13 amino acids. The V gene end was trimmed by 4 bases and the J gene end by 13 bases; junction bases not matched to a gene: 7. Germline CDR1 is MNHEY and CDR2 is SVGEGT. The DNA of the CDR3 is TGTGCCAGCAGTTCCAGCCGGGACAGGGGTCAGCATTTT. Translated, it gives CASSSSRDRGQHF.

The gene calls are TRBV30 and TRBJ1-5; maybe TRBD1 (6 bases). Trimming took off 0 bases at V and 6 bases at J, with 15 bases between the two ends. CDR3 length: 15 residues. CDR1 and CDR2 (germline): GTSNPN, SVGIG (reference sequence). This CDR3 reads CAWSVIGGVGQPQHF. The DNA for the CDR3 is TGTGCCTGGAGTGTAATTGGGGGCGTAGGTCAGCCCCAGCATTTT.

The rearrangement uses TRBV4-1 and TRBJ2-5; no definite D call. Trimming stripped 1 base from V and 0 bases from J, with 3 bases between. The CDR3 loop spans 13 amino acids. Germline CDR1 is MGHRA and CDR2 is YSYEKL. The CDR3, as DNA: TGCGCCAGCAGCCAAGTCTACCAAGAGACCCAGTACTTC. As protein: CASSQVYQETQYF.

V usage is TRBV28 and J usage is TRBJ1-6, with D possibly being TRBD1 (5 bases). Per germline, CDR1 MDHEN and CDR2 SYDVKM. Deletions cut 3 bases from V and 5 bases from J, with 17 bases between. The CDR3 sequence is 17 residues long. The CDR3 is CASSFLSGAGDNSPLHF. The DNA for the CDR3 is TGTGCCAGCAGTTTTCTCAGTGGGGCAGGCGATAATTCACCCCTCCACTTT.

The chain employs TRBV6-5 and TRBJ2-1; maybe TRBD2 (6 bases). CDR1 is MNHEY and CDR2 is SVGAGI in the germline V gene. The CDR3 extends over 14 amino acids. V was clipped by 7 bases and J by 6 bases, with 16 bases between them. The CDR3 DNA reads as TGTGCCAGCACGGGAGTTGGACTTCTCAATGAGCAGTTCTTC. Residues: CASTGVGLLNEQFF.

The V call is TRBV4-3, the J call TRBJ2-6; a weak D match, TRBD1 (6 bases). Trimming left V 0 bases short and J 0 bases short, with 6 bases between. The CDR3 extends over 16 amino acids. CDR1 LGHNA and CDR2 YSLEER come from the germline V gene. The CDR3: CASSQEGHSGANVLTF. The CDR3 nucleotides are TGCGCCAGCAGCCAAGAGGGACACTCTGGGGCCAACGTCCTGACTTTC.